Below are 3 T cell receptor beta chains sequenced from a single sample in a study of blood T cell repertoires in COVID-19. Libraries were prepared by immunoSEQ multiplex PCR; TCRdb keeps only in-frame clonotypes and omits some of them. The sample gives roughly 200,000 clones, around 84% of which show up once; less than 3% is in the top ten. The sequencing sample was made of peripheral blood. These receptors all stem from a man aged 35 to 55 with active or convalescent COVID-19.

CDR3 sequence (DNA): TGCAGCGTTGAAAGTGACTGGGGGGACACCGGGGAGCTGTTTTTT. It is translated as CSVESDWGDTGELFF. The chain employs TRBV29-1 and TRBJ2-2; tentatively, D is TRBD2 (6 bases). Germline V lookup: CDR1 SQVTM, CDR2 ANQGSEA. This CDR3 is 15 amino acids long. Trimming pared 2 bases from V and 3 bases from J, leaving 13 bases between.

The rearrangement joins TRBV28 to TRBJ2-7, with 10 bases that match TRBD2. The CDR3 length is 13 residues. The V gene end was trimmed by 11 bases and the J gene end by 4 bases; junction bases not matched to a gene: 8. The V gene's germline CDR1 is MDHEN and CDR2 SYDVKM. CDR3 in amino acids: CAGSSGGTYEQYF. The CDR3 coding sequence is TGTGCCGGATCTAGCGGGGGTACATACGAGCAGTACTTC.

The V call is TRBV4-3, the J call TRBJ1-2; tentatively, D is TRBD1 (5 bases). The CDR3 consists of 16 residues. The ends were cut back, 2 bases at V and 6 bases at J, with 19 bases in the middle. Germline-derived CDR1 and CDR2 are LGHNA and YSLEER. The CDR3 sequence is CASSQTRATGGNGYTF. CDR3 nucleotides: TGCGCCAGCAGCCAAACTCGGGCCACAGGTGGTAATGGCTACACCTTC.